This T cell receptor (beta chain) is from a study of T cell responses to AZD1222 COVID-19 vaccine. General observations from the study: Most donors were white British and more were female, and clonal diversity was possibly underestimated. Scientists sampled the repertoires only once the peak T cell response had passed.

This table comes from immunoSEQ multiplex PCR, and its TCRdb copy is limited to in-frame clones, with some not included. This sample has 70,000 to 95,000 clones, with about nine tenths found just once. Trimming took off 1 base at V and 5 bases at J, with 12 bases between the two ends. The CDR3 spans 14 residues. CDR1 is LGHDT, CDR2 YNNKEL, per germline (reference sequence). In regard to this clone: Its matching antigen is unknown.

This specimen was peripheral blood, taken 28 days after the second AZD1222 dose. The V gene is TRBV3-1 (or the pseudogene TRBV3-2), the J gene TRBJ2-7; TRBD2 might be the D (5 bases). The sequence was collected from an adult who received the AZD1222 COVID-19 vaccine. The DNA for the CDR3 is TGTGCCAGCAGCCAAGGTCCGGGGTGGGACGAGCAGTACTTC. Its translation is CASSQGPGWDEQYF.